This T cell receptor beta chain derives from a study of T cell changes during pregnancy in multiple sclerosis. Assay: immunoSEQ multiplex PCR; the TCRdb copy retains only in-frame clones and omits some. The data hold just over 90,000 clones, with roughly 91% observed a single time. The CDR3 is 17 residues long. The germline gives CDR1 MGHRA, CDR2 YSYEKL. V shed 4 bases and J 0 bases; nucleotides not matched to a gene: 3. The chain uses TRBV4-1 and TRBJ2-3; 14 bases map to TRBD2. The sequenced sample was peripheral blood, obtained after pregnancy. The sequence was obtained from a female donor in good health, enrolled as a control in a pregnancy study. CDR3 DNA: TGCGCCAGCAGCCCACGACTAGCGGGGGGGAGCACAGATACGCAGTATTTT. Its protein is CASSPRLAGGSTDTQYF.